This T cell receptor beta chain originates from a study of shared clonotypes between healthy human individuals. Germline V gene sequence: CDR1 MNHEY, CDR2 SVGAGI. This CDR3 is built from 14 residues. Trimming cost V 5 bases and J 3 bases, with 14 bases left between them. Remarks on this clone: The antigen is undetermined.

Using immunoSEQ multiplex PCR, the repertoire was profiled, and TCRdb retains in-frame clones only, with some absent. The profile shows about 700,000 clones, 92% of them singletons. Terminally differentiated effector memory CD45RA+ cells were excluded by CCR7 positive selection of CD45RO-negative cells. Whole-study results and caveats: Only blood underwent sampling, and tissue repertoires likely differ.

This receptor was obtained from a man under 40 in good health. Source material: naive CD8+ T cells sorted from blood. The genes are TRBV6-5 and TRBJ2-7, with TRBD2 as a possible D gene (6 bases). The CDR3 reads CASSHQGLNYEQYF. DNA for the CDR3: TGTGCCAGCAGTCACCAGGGACTCAACTACGAGCAGTACTTC.